This TCR beta chain originates from a study of T cell responses to AZD1222 COVID-19 vaccine (dated by TCRdb to about 2021). As for the study more broadly: AZD1222 recipients given second doses at about 4 weeks or at about 12 weeks were pooled, since spike-specific TCR depth and breadth were not found to differ between the two schedules. Enrollment into the trials was organized by age into subgroups of 18-55, 56-69 and 70-plus years, and those subgroups contained approximately 150, 30 and 60 TCR-sequenced participants, respectively. TCR sequencing was performed for roughly 250 trial participants, of whom 200 to 210 were given two doses of AZD1222 and approximately 26 were given two doses of MenACWY control vaccine. What the authors observed across the whole study: Spike-specific TCR breadth and depth rose significantly after two AZD1222 doses compared with day 0 and with MenACWY recipients. In the small 56-69-year group, the increase in depth fell short of significance, most likely because of low power. Nearly half of unique spike-specific TCRs reportedly recognized epitopes outside regions mutated in the B.1.351 and B.1.1.7 variants. CD4 TCRs associated with the vaccine covered the entire spike protein, and the dominant responses were in regions 160-218 and 743-854. Conclusions about previously exposed vaccinees were limited because only a handful of AZD1222 recipients were SARS-CoV-2 seropositive at baseline. Because no samples from the day 14 peak response were available, repertoires could be characterized only after the peak T cell response. Participants were mostly white British, with more females than males. The authors suggested clonal diversity may have been underestimated.

The time point label of this sample denotes: baseline before first vaccination. Samples from vaccinated people were obtained from the UK trials COV001 and COV002, which included a single-blind randomized controlled phase 2/3 trial of AZD1222 (ChAdOx1 nCoV-19) in healthy adults. Trial participant PBMC samples were collected at day 0 and day 28 after the second dose for TCRbeta chain sequencing. The CDR3 regions of human TCRbeta chains were analyzed by immunosequencing. As for how the authors treated the data: TCRs in the repertoires were matched against a reference library of SARS-CoV-2-specific TCRs that had been generated with the MIRA antigen-specificity platform. Breadth meant the fraction of unique TCRs that were SARS-CoV-2-associated, whereas depth meant the fraction of total T cells that were SARS-CoV-2-associated. Using the MIRA data, each spike-specific TCR was mapped to the spike region that the TCR reacts to and placed in a CD4 or CD8 class. Log10-transformed breadth and depth values were compared by one-way ANOVA with Sidak's multiple comparisons tests. TCRdb holds this immuneACCESS table with in-frame rearrangements only. Some clones are missing; in checked studies, unresolved V genes explain under half, and the rest has no known cause. Clonal size and the V and J genes are those of that table, whereas D and trimming came from the DNA. For this sample there are 120,000 or so clones; 89% appear just once. 1.5% to 1.8% of the sample is in the top ten clones.

Note on this clone: Its specific antigen is unknown. Per-nucleotide qualities are absent, and no much larger clonotype sits a single base away.

In the germline V gene, CDR1 corresponds to SGHRS and CDR2 to YFSETQ. Measured from the cysteine to the phenylalanine, the CDR3 is 19 residues long. The only DNA kept is the CDR3, 57 bases in frame from the first base. For this chain, trimming is 0 bases at the V end and 3 bases at the J end, and the number of junction bases without a gene match is 16. The receptor was isolated from an adult in good health. This chain joins TRBV5-1 to TRBJ2-7; 9 central nucleotides agree with TRBD2. The sample was peripheral blood, taken on day 0 of AZD1222 vaccination. The CDR3 here reads CASSLGTSVLLHPFYEQYF. The DNA sequence is as follows: TGCGCCAGCAGCTTGGGGACTAGCGTGTTGCTCCACCCCTTCTACGAGCAGTACTTC.